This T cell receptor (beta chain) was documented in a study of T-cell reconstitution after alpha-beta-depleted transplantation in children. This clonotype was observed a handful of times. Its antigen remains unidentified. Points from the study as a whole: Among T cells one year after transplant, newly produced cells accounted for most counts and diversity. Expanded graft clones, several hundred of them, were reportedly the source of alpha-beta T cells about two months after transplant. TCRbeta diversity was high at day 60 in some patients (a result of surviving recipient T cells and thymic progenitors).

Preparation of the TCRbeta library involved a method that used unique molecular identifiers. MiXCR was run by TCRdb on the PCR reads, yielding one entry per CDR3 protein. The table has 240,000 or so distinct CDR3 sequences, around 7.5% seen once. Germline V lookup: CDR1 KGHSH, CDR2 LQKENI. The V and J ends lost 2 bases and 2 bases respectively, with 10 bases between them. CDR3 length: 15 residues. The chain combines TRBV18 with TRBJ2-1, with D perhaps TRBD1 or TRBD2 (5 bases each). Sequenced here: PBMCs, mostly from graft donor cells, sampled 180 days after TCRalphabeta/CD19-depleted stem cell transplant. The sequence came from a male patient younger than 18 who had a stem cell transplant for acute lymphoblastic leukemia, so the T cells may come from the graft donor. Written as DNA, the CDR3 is TGTGCCAGCTCACCAGGGACGCCTACCTACAATGAGCAGTTCTTC. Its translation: CASSPGTPTYNEQFF.